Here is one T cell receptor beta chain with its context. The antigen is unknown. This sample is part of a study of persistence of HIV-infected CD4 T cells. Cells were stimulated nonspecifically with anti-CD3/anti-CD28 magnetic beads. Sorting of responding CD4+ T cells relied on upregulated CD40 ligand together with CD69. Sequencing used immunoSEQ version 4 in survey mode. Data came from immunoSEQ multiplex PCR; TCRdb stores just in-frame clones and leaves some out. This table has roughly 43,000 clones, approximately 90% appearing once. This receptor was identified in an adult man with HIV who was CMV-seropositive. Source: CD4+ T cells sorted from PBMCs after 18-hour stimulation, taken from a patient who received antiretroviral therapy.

Here the CDR3 reads CSVGRTGTDTQYF. The CDR3 DNA reads as TGCAGCGTTGGACGGACCGGCACAGATACGCAGTATTTT. The V call is TRBV29-1, the J call TRBJ2-3; no clear D gene. Per germline, CDR1 SQVTM and CDR2 ANQGSEA. V lost 4 bases to trimming and J lost 1 base, with 9 bases between them. The CDR3 spans 13 residues.